The clone carrying this T cell receptor beta chain has more than one count but fewer than ten. The antigen is not known. This sample was taken from a study of a mutant IDH1 vaccine in newly diagnosed glioma. Study at large: Eight vaccine doses were administered to patients at weeks 1, 3, 5, 7, 11, 15, 19 and 23. With temozolomide cycles, or 4-6 weeks after radiotherapy alone, vaccination was started. Every participant had undergone radiotherapy, temozolomide, or both before, and most underwent both.

Germline assignment: CDR1 MNHNY and CDR2 SVGAGI (reference sequence). V was pared by 2 bases and J by 2 bases, with 7 bases between. The length of the CDR3 is 14 residues. Clones were read by immunoSEQ multiplex PCR, and TCRdb kept only the in-frame ones, dropping some. In the table there are under 85,000 clones, 85% of which are singletons. The time point denotes: week 23, last vaccination. Mutant IDH1 20-mer peptide, at 300 ug, made up each vaccine dose, with topical imiquimod. This specimen consisted of PBMCs, obtained from a glioma patient whose treatment included an IDH1 peptide vaccine. This sequence joins TRBV6-6 and TRBJ2-1; D uncertain. This clonotype originated in a woman aged 50 to 60 with glioma. CDR3 sequence reads: CASSYPDPYNEQFF. In DNA, the CDR3 is TGTGCCAGCAGTTACCCGGACCCCTACAATGAGCAGTTCTTC.